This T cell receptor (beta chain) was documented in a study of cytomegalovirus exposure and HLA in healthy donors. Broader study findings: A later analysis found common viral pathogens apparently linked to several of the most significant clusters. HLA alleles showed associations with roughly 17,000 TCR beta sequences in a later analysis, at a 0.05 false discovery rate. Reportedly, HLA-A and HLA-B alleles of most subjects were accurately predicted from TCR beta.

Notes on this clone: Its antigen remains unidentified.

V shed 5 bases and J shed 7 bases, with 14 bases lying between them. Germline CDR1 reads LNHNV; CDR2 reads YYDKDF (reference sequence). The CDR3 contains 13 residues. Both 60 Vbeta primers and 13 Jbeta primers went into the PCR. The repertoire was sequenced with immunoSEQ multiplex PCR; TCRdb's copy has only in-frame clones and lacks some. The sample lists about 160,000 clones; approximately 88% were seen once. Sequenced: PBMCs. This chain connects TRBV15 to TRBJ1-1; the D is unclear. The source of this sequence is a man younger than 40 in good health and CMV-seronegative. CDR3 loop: CATSPGRVGEAFF. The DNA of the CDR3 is TGTGCCACCAGCCCCGGGCGGGTGGGTGAAGCTTTCTTT.